The source of this T cell receptor (beta chain) is a study of blood T cell repertoires in COVID-19. Looking at the study overall: Samples of COVID-19 (acute and convalescent) were obtained from the United States, Italy and Spain. T cells, B-cell-depleted T cells, or PBMCs provided the cDNA or gDNA that served as material.

This clone was observed a single time. CDR3 length equals 20 residues. As handled by the study authors: Amplification of reference gene primers provided the estimated nucleated cell counts. Sequenced by immunoSEQ multiplex PCR; TCRdb stores in-frame clones only, minus some. V and J calls and clone size are those listed in that table; D and trimming were worked out from the DNA. The profile shows under 85,000 clones, more than 75% of them singletons. The chain has TRBV7-5 and TRBJ1-6. TRBV7-5 represents a pseudogene. This sequence was found in a human donor in a cohort sampled during active COVID-19. The sequenced sample consisted of peripheral blood. CDR3 sequence reads: CVRSGGRKGTLGCPNSPLHF. The CDR3 DNA reads TGTGTCAGAAGCGGAGGGAGAAAGGGCACTTTGGGTTGTCCGAATTCACCCCTCCACTTT.